These T cell receptor beta chains were read from a single sample in a study of radiation and T cells in renal cell carcinoma. This table comes from immunoSEQ multiplex PCR, and its TCRdb copy is limited to in-frame clones, with some not included. This sample yields just over 150,000 clones, of which roughly 86% are seen a single time; 10% to 15% belongs to the top ten. Specimen: blood, collected from a patient whose treatment included radiotherapy and nephrectomy. Receptors originate from a woman aged 45-60 years with renal cell carcinoma. Each CDR3 is given with its conserved first and last residue. D genes are given only for firm matches. Only part of the rows carry a size: once, few, many, or a class if the clone is expanded.

V gene: TRBV5-1; J gene: TRBJ1-5; D gene: -; clone size: -; CDR3 DNA: TGCGCCAGCAGCTTGGGGGGTTTTGACAATCAGCCCCAGCATTTT; CDR3 protein: CASSLGGFDNQPQHF
V gene: TRBV29-1; J gene: TRBJ1-1; D gene: TRBD1; clone size: few; CDR3 DNA: TGCAGCGTGGGACAGATGAACACTGAAGCTTTCTTT; CDR3 protein: CSVGQMNTEAFF
V gene: TRBV9; J gene: TRBJ2-1; D gene: TRBD2; clone size: -; CDR3 DNA: TGTGCCAGCAGCGTGACTAGCGGGGCCCAAAATGAGCAGTTCTTC; CDR3 protein: CASSVTSGAQNEQFF
V gene: TRBV11-2; J gene: TRBJ1-4; D gene: -; clone size: -; CDR3 DNA: TGTGCCAGCAGCTTAAACCCAACTAATGAAAAACTGTTTTTT; CDR3 protein: CASSLNPTNEKLFF
V gene: TRBV29-1; J gene: TRBJ2-3; D gene: -; clone size: -; CDR3 DNA: TGCAGCGTTGGGAGGGGCGCCTCGTTCTCTAGCACAGATACGCAGTATTTT; CDR3 protein: CSVGRGASFSSTDTQYF
V gene: TRBV4-2; J gene: TRBJ2-3; D gene: -; clone size: -; CDR3 DNA: TGTGCCAGCAGCCAAGATCACCCAGGGGTCACAGATACGCAGTATTTT; CDR3 protein: CASSQDHPGVTDTQYF
V gene: TRBV29-1; J gene: TRBJ1-1; D gene: -; clone size: -; CDR3 DNA: TGCAGCGTTGCATGGGGCAACACTGAAGCTTTCTTT; CDR3 protein: CSVAWGNTEAFF
V gene: TRBV7-2; J gene: TRBJ2-3; D gene: TRBD2; clone size: -; CDR3 DNA: TGTGCCAGCAGCGAAGGACTAGCGGGGGATACGCAGTATTTT; CDR3 protein: CASSEGLAGDTQYF
V gene: TRBV4-1; J gene: TRBJ2-7; D gene: -; clone size: few; CDR3 DNA: TGCGCCAGCAGCCAGGGGATCCAGTCCTACGAGCAGTACTTC; CDR3 protein: CASSQGIQSYEQYF
V gene: TRBV25-1; J gene: TRBJ1-4; D gene: -; clone size: once; CDR3 DNA: TGTGCCAGCAGTGAATTCAAGGGGGCAACTAATGAAAAACTGTTTTTT; CDR3 protein: CASSEFKGATNEKLFF
V gene: TRBV5-5; J gene: TRBJ2-7; D gene: TRBD2; clone size: few; CDR3 DNA: TGTGCCAGCAGCCGCGGACTAGCGGTGGCGGAAGAGCAGTACTTC; CDR3 protein: CASSRGLAVAEEQYF
V gene: TRBV6-6; J gene: TRBJ1-1; D gene: -; clone size: -; CDR3 DNA: TGTGCCAGCAAGAGGGCCACTGAAGCTTTCTTT; CDR3 protein: CASKRATEAFF
V gene: TRBV9; J gene: TRBJ1-4; D gene: -; clone size: once; CDR3 DNA: TGTGCCAGCAGCGTACTGGAGGGCTCTAATGAAAAACTGTTTTTT; CDR3 protein: CASSVLEGSNEKLFF
V gene: TRBV19; J gene: TRBJ2-7; D gene: -; clone size: once; CDR3 DNA: TGTGCCAGTAATCAGGTCTCTGGTGACGAGCAGTACTTC; CDR3 protein: CASNQVSGDEQYF
V gene: TRBV7-2; J gene: TRBJ2-7; D gene: TRBD1; clone size: -; CDR3 DNA: TGTGCCAGCAGCTACTCATTGAACAGGGGGCGATACGAGCAGTACTTC; CDR3 protein: CASSYSLNRGRYEQYF
V gene: TRBV7-3; J gene: TRBJ1-2; D gene: -; clone size: -; CDR3 DNA: TGTGCCAGCAGCTCCCCTCGGGACCAGGGAGGCTACACCTTC; CDR3 protein: CASSSPRDQGGYTF
V gene: TRBV19; J gene: TRBJ1-1; D gene: TRBD1; clone size: -; CDR3 DNA: TGTGCCAGTAGTACCGGGATAGGGGACAGGAACACTGAAGCTTTCTTT; CDR3 protein: CASSTGIGDRNTEAFF
V gene: TRBV19; J gene: TRBJ1-5; D gene: -; clone size: -; CDR3 DNA: TGTGCCAGTAGGCTCGGAGGGTGGCAGCCCCAGCATTTT; CDR3 protein: CASRLGGWQPQHF
V gene: TRBV5-8; J gene: TRBJ1-2; D gene: -; clone size: -; CDR3 DNA: TGTGCCAGCAGCTTTAACAGGAATCCCTATGGCTACACCTTC; CDR3 protein: CASSFNRNPYGYTF
V gene: TRBV11-3; J gene: TRBJ1-1; D gene: -; clone size: -; CDR3 DNA: TGTGCCAGCAGCTTAGCCGGGACGGAGAACACTGAAGCTTTCTTT; CDR3 protein: CASSLAGTENTEAFF
V gene: TRBV5-1; J gene: TRBJ1-6; D gene: -; clone size: -; CDR3 DNA: TGCGCCAGCAGCTTGTACTGGGAAGGGGGTAATTCACCCCTCCACTTT; CDR3 protein: CASSLYWEGGNSPLHF
V gene: TRBV6-4; J gene: TRBJ2-5; D gene: -; clone size: -; CDR3 DNA: TGTGCCAGCAGTGACTTCCCCCAAGGGGCCCAGTACTTC; CDR3 protein: CASSDFPQGAQYF